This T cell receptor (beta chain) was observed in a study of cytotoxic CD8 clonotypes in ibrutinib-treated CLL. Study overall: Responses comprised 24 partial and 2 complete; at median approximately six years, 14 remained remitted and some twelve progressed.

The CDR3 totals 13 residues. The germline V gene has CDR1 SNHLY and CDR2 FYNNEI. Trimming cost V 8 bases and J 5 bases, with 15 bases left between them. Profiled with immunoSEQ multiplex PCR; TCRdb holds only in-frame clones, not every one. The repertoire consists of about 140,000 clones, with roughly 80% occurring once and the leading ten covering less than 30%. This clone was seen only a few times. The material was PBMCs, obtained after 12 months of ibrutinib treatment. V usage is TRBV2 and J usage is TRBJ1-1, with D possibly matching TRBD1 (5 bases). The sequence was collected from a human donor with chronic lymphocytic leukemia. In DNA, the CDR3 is TGTGCCAGCCGGGACGGAGAGGGGACTGAAGCTTTCTTT. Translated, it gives CASRDGEGTEAFF. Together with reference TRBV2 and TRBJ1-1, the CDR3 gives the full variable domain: EPEVTQTPSHQVTQMGQEVILRCVPISNHLYFYWYRQILGQKVEFLVSFYNNEISEKSEIFDDQFSVERPDGSNFTLKIRSTKLEDSAMYFCASRDGEGTEAFFGQGTRLTVV.